Below, 2 T cell receptor beta chains from the same sample are listed, as sequenced in a study of tumor-infiltrating lymphocytes in oesophageal squamous cell carcinoma (TCRdb year 2016). Receptors were amplified or captured by PCR. For sequencing, an Illumina HiSeq 2000 was employed. In TCRdb, the public reads were trimmed at Q25 with fastp and aligned with MiXCR, with productive beta chains retained. Each CDR3 protein appears once, grouped with its most common genes and DNA. This sample lists some 6,700 distinct CDR3 sequences; roughly 15% were detected once. Jointly, the top ten make up approximately 17% of the sample. Source material: esophageal tumor tissue. These receptor sequences come from a male donor with esophageal squamous cell carcinoma.

This clonotype was detected only a few times. The rearrangement joins TRBV11-3 to TRBJ2-1, with a weak D call TRBD2 (6 bases). This CDR3 is 12 amino acids long. Germline-derived CDR1 and CDR2 are SGHNT and YENEEA. Trimming left V 3 bases short and J 12 bases short, with 12 bases between. CDR3 in DNA: TGTGCCAGCAGCTTGGGGGTAGCGGTGCAGTTCTTC. Residues: CASSLGVAVQFF.

This clonotype was picked up a small number of times. V is TRBV19 and J is TRBJ2-6; 9 nucleotides line up with TRBD1. Trimming at V came to 7 bases and at J to 2 bases, leaving 9 bases not matched to a gene. The CDR3 is 17 residues long. Germline V gives CDR1 LNHDA, CDR2 SQIVND (reference sequence). CDR3 in DNA: TGTGCCAGTACCATCGGGACAGGGTTTACTGGGGCCAACGTCCTGACTTTC. Residues: CASTIGTGFTGANVLTF.